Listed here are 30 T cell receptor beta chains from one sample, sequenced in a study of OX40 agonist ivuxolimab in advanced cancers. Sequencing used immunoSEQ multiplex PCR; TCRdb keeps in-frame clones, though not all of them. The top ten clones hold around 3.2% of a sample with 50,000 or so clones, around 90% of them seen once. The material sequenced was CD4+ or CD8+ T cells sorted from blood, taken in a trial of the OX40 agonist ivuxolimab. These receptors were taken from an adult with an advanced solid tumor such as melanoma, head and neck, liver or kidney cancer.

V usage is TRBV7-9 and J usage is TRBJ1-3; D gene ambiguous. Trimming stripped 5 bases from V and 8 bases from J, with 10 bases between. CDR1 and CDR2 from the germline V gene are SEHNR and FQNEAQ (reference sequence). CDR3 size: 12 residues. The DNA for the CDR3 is TGTGCCAGCAGCCCAACCGGGGACACCATATATTTT. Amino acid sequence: CASSPTGDTIYF.

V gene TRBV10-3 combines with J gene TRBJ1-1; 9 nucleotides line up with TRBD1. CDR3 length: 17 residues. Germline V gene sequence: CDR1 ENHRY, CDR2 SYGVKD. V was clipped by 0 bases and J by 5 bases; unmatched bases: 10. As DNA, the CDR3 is TGTGCCATCAGTGAGTCAATTTGGGTGACAGGGGGGACTGAAGCTTTCTTT. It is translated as CAISESIWVTGGTEAFF.

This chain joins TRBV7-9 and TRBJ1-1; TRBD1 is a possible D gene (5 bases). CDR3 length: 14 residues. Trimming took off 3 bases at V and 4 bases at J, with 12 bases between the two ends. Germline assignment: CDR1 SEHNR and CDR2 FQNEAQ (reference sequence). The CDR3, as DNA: TGTGCCAGCAGCTTTCATCAGGGAGGCACTGAAGCTTTCTTT. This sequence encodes CASSFHQGGTEAFF.

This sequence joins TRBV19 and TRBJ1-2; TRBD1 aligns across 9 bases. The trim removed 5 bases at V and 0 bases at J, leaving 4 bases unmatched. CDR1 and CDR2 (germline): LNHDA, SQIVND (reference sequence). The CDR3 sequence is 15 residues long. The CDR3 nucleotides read TGTGCCAGTAGTTCCCGACAGGGGGCTAACTATGGCTACACCTTC. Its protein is CASSSRQGANYGYTF.

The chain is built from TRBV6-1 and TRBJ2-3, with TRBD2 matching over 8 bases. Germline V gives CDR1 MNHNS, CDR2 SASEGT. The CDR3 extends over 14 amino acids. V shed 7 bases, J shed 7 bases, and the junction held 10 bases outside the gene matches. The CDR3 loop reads CASIRAGVANTQYF. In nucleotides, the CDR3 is TGTGCCAGCATCCGAGCGGGAGTGGCCAATACGCAGTATTTT.

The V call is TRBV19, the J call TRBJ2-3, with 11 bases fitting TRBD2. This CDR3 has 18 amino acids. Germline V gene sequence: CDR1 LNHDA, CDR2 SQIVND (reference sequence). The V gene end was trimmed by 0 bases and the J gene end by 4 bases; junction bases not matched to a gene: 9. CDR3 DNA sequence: TGTGCCAGTAGTATAGAAAGATCACTAGCGGGAGACCCAGATACGCAGTATTTT. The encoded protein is CASSIERSLAGDPDTQYF.

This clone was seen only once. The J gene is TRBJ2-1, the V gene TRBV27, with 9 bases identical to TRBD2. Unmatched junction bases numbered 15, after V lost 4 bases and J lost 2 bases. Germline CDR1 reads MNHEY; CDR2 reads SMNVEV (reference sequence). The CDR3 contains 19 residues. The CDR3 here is CASSSPTWASGDTYNEQFF. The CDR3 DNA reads TGTGCCAGCAGTTCCCCCACGTGGGCTAGCGGGGATACCTACAATGAGCAGTTCTTC.

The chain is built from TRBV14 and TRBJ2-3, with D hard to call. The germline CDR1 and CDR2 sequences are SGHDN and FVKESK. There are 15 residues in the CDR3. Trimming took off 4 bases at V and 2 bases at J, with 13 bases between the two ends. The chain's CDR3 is CASSRRPRTTDTQYF. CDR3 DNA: TGTGCCAGCAGCCGAAGGCCCCGGACCACAGATACGCAGTATTTT.

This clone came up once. The CDR3 nucleotides are TGTGCCACCAGCAGAGATCCTGGCGCTAGCACAGATACGCAGTATTTT. Translating gives CATSRDPGASTDTQYF. The chain employs TRBV15 and TRBJ2-3; D call uncertain. V lost 0 bases to trimming and J lost 0 bases, with 10 bases between them. CDR3 length: 16 amino acids. In germline, CDR1 is LNHNV, CDR2 YYDKDF (reference sequence).

CDR3 in amino acids: CASSLDGDYGYTF. The DNA of the CDR3 is TGTGCCAGCAGTTTAGACGGGGACTATGGCTACACCTTC. The J gene is TRBJ1-2, the V gene TRBV6-5, with unresolved D. Per germline, CDR1 MNHEY and CDR2 SVGAGI. The CDR3 contains 13 residues. Trimming removed 4 bases at V and 3 bases at J, with 9 bases between.

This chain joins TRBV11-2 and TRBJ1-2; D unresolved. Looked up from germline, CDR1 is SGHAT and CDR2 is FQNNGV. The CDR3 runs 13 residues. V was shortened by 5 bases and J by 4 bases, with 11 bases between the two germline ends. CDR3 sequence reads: CASSPGLSYGYTF. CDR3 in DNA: TGTGCCAGCAGCCCCGGACTTAGCTATGGCTACACCTTC.

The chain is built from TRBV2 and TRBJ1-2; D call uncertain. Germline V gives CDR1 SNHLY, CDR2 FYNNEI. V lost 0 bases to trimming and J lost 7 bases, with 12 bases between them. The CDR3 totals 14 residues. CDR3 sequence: CASSEASGPLGYTF. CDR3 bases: TGTGCCAGCAGTGAAGCTTCCGGACCCCTTGGCTACACCTTC.

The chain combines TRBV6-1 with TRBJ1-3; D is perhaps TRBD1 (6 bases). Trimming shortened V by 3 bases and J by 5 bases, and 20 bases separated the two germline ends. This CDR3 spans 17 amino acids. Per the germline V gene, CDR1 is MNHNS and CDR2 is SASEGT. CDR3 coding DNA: TGTGCCAGCAGTGAGTCCGTTTTGGGGGGGGCCCGAAACACCATATATTTT. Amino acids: CASSESVLGGARNTIYF.

The CDR3 DNA sequence: TGTGCCAGCTCACCACAGCTGGAGACAGGCACTGAAGCTTTCTTT. Residues: CASSPQLETGTEAFF. The chain has TRBV18 and TRBJ1-1; D may be TRBD1 (6 bases). V lost 1 base to trimming and J lost 4 bases, with 13 bases between them. The CDR3 length is 15 residues. Germline values: CDR1 KGHSH, CDR2 LQKENI.

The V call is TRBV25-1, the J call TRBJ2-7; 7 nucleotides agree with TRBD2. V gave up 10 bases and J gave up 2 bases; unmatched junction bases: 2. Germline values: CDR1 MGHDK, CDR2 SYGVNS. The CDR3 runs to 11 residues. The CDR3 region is CAIGGTYEQYF. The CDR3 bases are TGTGCCATCGGGGGGACCTACGAGCAGTACTTC.

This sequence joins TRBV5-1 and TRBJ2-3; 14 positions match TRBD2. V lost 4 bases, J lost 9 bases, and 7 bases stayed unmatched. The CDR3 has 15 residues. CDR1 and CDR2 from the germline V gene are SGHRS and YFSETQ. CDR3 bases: TGCGCCAGCAGCCTGGGACTAGCGGGAGTAGGCACGCAGTATTTT. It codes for CASSLGLAGVGTQYF. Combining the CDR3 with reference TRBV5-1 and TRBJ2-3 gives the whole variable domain KAGVTQTPRYLIKTRGQQVTLSCSPISGHRSVSWYQQTPGQGLQFLFEYFSETQRNKGNFPGRFSGRQFSNSRSEMNVSTLELGDSALYLCASSLGLAGVGTQYFGPGTRLTVL.

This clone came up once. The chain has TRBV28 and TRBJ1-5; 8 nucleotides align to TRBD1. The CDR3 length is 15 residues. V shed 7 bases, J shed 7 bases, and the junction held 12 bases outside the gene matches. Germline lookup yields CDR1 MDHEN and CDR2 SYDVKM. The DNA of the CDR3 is TGTGCCAGCACCACGCCCGGGACAGGAGGGCAGCCCCAGCATTTT. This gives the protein CASTTPGTGGQPQHF.

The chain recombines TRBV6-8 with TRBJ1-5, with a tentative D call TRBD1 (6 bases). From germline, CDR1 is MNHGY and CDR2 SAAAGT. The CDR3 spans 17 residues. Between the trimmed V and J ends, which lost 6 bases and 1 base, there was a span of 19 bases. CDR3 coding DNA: TGTGCCAGCAGACCCGGGACAATAGATCTCAGCAATCAGCCCCAGCATTTT. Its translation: CASRPGTIDLSNQPQHF.

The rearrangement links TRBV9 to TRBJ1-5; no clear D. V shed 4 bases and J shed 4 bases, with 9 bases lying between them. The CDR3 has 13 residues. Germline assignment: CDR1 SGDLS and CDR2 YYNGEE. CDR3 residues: CASSSRTNQPQHF. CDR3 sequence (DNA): TGTGCCAGCAGCTCTCGAACAAATCAGCCCCAGCATTTT.

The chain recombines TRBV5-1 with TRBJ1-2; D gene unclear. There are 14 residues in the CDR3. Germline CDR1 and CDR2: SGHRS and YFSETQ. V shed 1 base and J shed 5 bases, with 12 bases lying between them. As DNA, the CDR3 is TGCGCCAGCAGCTTGACCGATCCCGAATATGGCTACACCTTC. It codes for CASSLTDPEYGYTF.

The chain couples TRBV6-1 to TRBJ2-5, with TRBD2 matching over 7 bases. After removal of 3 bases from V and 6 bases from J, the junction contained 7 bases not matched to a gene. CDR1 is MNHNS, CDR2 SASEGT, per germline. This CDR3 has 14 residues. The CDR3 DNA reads TGTGCCAGCAGTGAGGAGGGAGGGAAAAAGACCCAGTACTTC. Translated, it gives CASSEEGGKKTQYF.

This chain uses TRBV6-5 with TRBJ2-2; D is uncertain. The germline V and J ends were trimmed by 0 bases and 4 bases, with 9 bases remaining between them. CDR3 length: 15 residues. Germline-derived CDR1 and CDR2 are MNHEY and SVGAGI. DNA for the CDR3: TGTGCCAGCAGTTACTCGACGCTGGGCACCGGGGAGCTGTTTTTT. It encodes CASSYSTLGTGELFF.

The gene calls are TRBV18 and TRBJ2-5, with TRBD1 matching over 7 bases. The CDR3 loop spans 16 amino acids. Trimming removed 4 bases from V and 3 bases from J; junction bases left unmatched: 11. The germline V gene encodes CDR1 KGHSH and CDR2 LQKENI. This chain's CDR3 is CASSLVPTGPKETQYF. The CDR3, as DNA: TGTGCCAGCTCACTCGTTCCGACAGGGCCCAAAGAGACCCAGTACTTC.

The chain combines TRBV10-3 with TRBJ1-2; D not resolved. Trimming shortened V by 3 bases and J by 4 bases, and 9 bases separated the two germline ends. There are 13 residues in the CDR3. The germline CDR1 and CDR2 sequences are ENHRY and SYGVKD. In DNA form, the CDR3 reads TGTGCCATCAGTGAAAACAGCCTCTATGGCTACACCTTC. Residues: CAISENSLYGYTF.

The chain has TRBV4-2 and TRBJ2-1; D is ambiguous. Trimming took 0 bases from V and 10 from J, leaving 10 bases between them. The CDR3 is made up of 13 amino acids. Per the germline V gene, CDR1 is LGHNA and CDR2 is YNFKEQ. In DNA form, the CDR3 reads TGTGCCAGCAGCCAAGATGAACTATCCGAGCAGTTCTTC. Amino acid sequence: CASSQDELSEQFF.

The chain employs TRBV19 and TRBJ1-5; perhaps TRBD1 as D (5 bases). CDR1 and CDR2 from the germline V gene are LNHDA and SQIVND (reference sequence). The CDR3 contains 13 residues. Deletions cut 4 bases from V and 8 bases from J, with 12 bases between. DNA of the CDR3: TGTGCCAGTAGTAGGGGGGGACGGGAGCCCCAGCATTTT. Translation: CASSRGGREPQHF.

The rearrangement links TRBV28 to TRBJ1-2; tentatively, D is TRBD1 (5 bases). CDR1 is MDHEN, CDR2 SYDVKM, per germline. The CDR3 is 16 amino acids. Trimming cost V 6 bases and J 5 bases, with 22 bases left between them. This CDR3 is CASSQGWIDRGYGYTF. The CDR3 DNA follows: TGTGCCAGCAGCCAAGGGTGGATAGATAGGGGATATGGCTACACCTTC.

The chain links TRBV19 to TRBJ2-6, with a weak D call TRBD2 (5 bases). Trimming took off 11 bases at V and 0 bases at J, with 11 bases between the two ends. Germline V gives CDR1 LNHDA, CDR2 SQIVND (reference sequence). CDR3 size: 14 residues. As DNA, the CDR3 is TGTGCCTCCCGAGGGAGCTCTGGGGCCAACGTCCTGACTTTC. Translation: CASRGSSGANVLTF.

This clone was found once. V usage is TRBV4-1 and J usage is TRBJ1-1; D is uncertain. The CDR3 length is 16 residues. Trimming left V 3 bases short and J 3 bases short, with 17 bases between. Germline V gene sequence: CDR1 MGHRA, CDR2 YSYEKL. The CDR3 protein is CASSQLKPGAYTEAFF. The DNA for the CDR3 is TGCGCCAGCAGCCAGTTAAAACCGGGCGCGTACACTGAAGCTTTCTTT.

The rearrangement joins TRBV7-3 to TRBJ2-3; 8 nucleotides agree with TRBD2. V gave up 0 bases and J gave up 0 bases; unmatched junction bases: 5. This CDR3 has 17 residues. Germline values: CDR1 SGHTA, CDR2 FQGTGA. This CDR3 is CASSLTISGRSTDTQYF. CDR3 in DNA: TGTGCCAGCAGCTTAACGATCAGCGGGAGAAGCACAGATACGCAGTATTTT.